Each of the 3 T cell receptor beta chains below was sequenced from the same sample in a study of blood T cell repertoires in COVID-19. Method: immunoSEQ multiplex PCR; TCRdb's copy keeps in-frame clones and lacks some. The repertoire holds roughly 340,000 clones, with 70% to 90% as singletons. Sequenced material: peripheral blood. These receptors were taken from a woman in her twenties or thirties with COVID-19, enrolled during active disease.

The chain employs TRBV18 and TRBJ1-3; 9 nucleotides match TRBD1. J lost 8 bases, V lost 6 bases, and 14 bases had no gene match. The V gene's germline CDR1 is KGHSH and CDR2 LQKENI. The CDR3 contains 16 residues. This CDR3 is CASSLELGQGMDTIYF. As DNA, the CDR3 is TGTGCCAGCTCTCTAGAACTGGGACAGGGTATGGACACCATATATTTT.

The genes are TRBV6-5 and TRBJ2-3; tentative D call: TRBD1 (6 bases). Looked up from germline, CDR1 is MNHEY and CDR2 is SVGAGI. The CDR3 contains 13 residues. V shed 4 bases and J shed 1 base, with 6 bases lying between them. The CDR3 region has the DNA TGTGCCAGCAGTTCAGGGGGCACAGATACGCAGTATTTT. Translated: CASSSGGTDTQYF.

This chain links TRBV13 with TRBJ2-2; 8 bases are a match to TRBD2. CDR1 PRHDT and CDR2 FYEKMQ come from the germline V gene (reference sequence). This CDR3 contains 15 residues. J was trimmed by 3 bases and V by 2 bases; bases with no gene match: 2. CDR3 sequence reads: CASSLQREYTGELFF. DNA for the CDR3: TGTGCCAGCAGCTTACAGCGGGAGTACACCGGGGAGCTGTTTTTT. Variable domain in full (rest from reference TRBV13 and TRBJ2-2): AAGVIQSPRHLIKEKRETATLKCYPIPRHDTVYWYQQGPGQDPQFLISFYEKMQSDKGSIPDRFSAQQFSDYHSELNMSSLELGDSALYFCASSLQREYTGELFFGEGSRLTVL.